Detailed here is one T cell receptor beta chain. The data are from a study of OX40 agonist ivuxolimab in advanced cancers. Study information: Across the patients, intravenous ivuxolimab was delivered every 2 weeks at 0.01 to 10 mg/kg.

Sequencing was performed with immunoSEQ multiplex PCR; in TCRdb, only in-frame clones are kept and a portion is missing. Of 150,000 to 170,000 clones listed, around 94% are singletons. The clonotype was recovered from an adult with an advanced solid tumor such as melanoma, head and neck, liver or kidney cancer. The specimen comprised CD4+ or CD8+ T cells sorted from blood, sampled in a trial of the OX40 agonist ivuxolimab.

The CDR3 protein is CASSPQGAGGASSTDTQYF. The DNA of the CDR3 is TGTGCCAGTAGCCCTCAGGGGGCGGGGGGCGCATCTAGCACAGATACGCAGTATTTT. The chain links TRBV19 to TRBJ2-3; D tentatively reads TRBD1 or TRBD2 (8 bases each). V dropped 6 bases and J dropped 0 bases, with 25 bases sitting between them. The CDR3 length is 19 residues. Looked up from germline, CDR1 is LNHDA and CDR2 is SQIVND (reference sequence). The full variable domain, rest sourced from reference TRBV19 and TRBJ2-3, is DGGITQSPKYLFRKEGQNVTLSCEQNLNHDAMYWYRQDPGQGLRLIYYSQIVNDFQKGDIAEGYSVSREKKESFPLTVTSAQKNPTAFYLCASSPQGAGGASSTDTQYFGPGTRLTVL.